This is a list of T cell receptor beta chains from one sample in a study of T-cell reconstitution after alpha-beta-depleted transplantation in children. One entry per CDR3 protein results from TCRdb running MiXCR on the PCR reads. This sample has about 690,000 distinct CDR3 sequences, with 16% found just once. The input for sequencing was PBMCs from the stem cell graft donor, taken from the stem cell graft. The receptor source for this set is a human donor who donated a stem cell graft to a child with acute myeloid leukemia. Both conserved end residues are part of each CDR3. Each record gives: CDR3 protein, CDR3 DNA, J gene, clone size, D gene, V gene. The D gene is left open where the match is weak. Clone size is not always given. Where it is, it says once, few, many or a class for expanded clones.

cdr3_aa: CASSLAGTGRSPLHF; cdr3_nt: TGCGCCAGCAGCTTGGCCGGGACAGGAAGGTCACCCCTCCACTTT; j_call: TRBJ1-6; clone_size: many; d_call: TRBD1; v_call: TRBV5-1
cdr3_aa: CSATGRDIQETQYF; cdr3_nt: TGCAGTGCTACCGGGCGGGACATACAAGAGACCCAGTACTTC; j_call: TRBJ2-5; clone_size: -; d_call: -; v_call: TRBV20-1
cdr3_aa: CATSSIGDSGELFF; cdr3_nt: TGTGCCACCAGTAGTATCGGGGATAGCGGGGAGCTGTTTTTT; j_call: TRBJ2-2; clone_size: -; d_call: -; v_call: TRBV24-1
cdr3_aa: CASSPPPAGGSTDTQYF; cdr3_nt: TGTGCCAGCAGCCCCCCTCCAGCGGGGGGTTCGACAGATACGCAGTATTTT; j_call: TRBJ2-3; clone_size: -; d_call: TRBD2; v_call: TRBV7-8
cdr3_aa: CASSPTGQGYGYTF; cdr3_nt: TGTGCCAGCAGCCCTACCGGACAGGGCTATGGCTACACCTTC; j_call: TRBJ1-2; clone_size: -; d_call: TRBD1; v_call: TRBV12-3/TRBV12-4
cdr3_aa: CASSFASGGYNEQFF; cdr3_nt: TGTGCCAGCAGCTTCGCTAGCGGGGGGTACAATGAGCAGTTCTTC; j_call: TRBJ2-1; clone_size: -; d_call: TRBD2; v_call: TRBV13
cdr3_aa: CAIRRTSGQYNEQFF; cdr3_nt: TGTGCCATCAGGAGGACTAGCGGGCAATACAATGAGCAGTTCTTC; j_call: TRBJ2-1; clone_size: many; d_call: TRBD2; v_call: TRBV10-3
cdr3_aa: CASSLTVGAGANVLTF; cdr3_nt: TGTGCCAGCAGTTTAACGGTGGGGGCTGGGGCCAACGTCCTGACTTTC; j_call: TRBJ2-6; clone_size: few; d_call: -; v_call: TRBV28
cdr3_aa: CASRAQGADTQYF; cdr3_nt: TGTGCCAGCAGGGCACAGGGCGCAGATACGCAGTATTTT; j_call: TRBJ2-3; clone_size: -; d_call: -; v_call: TRBV7-2
cdr3_aa: CSARVVRASNEQFF; cdr3_nt: TGCAGTGCTAGAGTAGTGAGGGCCAGCAATGAGCAGTTCTTC; j_call: TRBJ2-1; clone_size: many; d_call: -; v_call: TRBV20-1
cdr3_aa: CASSPRQGGLRNEKLFF; cdr3_nt: TGTGCCAGCAGTCCTCGACAGGGTGGCCTCCGAAATGAAAAACTGTTTTTT; j_call: TRBJ1-4; clone_size: -; d_call: TRBD1; v_call: TRBV12-3/TRBV12-4
cdr3_aa: CSARDGRDAKNIQYF; cdr3_nt: TGCAGTGCTAGAGATGGGAGGGATGCCAAAAACATTCAGTACTTC; j_call: TRBJ2-4; clone_size: many; d_call: TRBD2; v_call: TRBV20-1
cdr3_aa: CASSFGAGDGELFF; cdr3_nt: TGTGCCAGCAGTTTCGGGGCAGGGGACGGGGAGCTGTTTTTT; j_call: TRBJ2-2; clone_size: many; d_call: -; v_call: TRBV12-3/TRBV12-4
cdr3_aa: CSVEDPGDYLFQETQYF; cdr3_nt: TGCAGCGTTGAAGATCCCGGGGACTATTTATTCCAAGAGACCCAGTACTTC; j_call: TRBJ2-5; clone_size: many; d_call: TRBD2; v_call: TRBV29-1
cdr3_aa: CSATGRGKRPQYF; cdr3_nt: TGCAGTGCTACAGGACGGGGCAAGAGACCCCAGTACTTC; j_call: TRBJ2-5; clone_size: few; d_call: -; v_call: TRBV20-1
cdr3_aa: CASSARDRGKETQYF; cdr3_nt: TGTGCCAGCAGTGCCCGGGACAGGGGCAAAGAGACCCAGTACTTC; j_call: TRBJ2-5; clone_size: few; d_call: TRBD1; v_call: TRBV12-3/TRBV12-4
cdr3_aa: CSARDSSGDGYTF; cdr3_nt: TGCAGTGCTAGAGATAGTTCAGGGGATGGCTACACCTTC; j_call: TRBJ1-2; clone_size: few; d_call: -; v_call: TRBV20-1
cdr3_aa: CSAWDREAYQPQHF; cdr3_nt: TGCAGTGCGTGGGACAGGGAGGCATATCAGCCCCAGCATTTT; j_call: TRBJ1-5; clone_size: many; d_call: TRBD1; v_call: TRBV20-1
cdr3_aa: CATSDTGTGRHQETQYF; cdr3_nt: TGTGCCACCAGTGACACCGGGACAGGGCGACACCAAGAGACCCAGTACTTC; j_call: TRBJ2-5; clone_size: once; d_call: TRBD1; v_call: TRBV24-1
cdr3_aa: CSARAAARTDTQYF; cdr3_nt: TGCAGTGCTAGAGCGGCAGCCCGCACAGATACGCAGTATTTT; j_call: TRBJ2-3; clone_size: many; d_call: -; v_call: TRBV20-1
cdr3_aa: CASSSRDRNEAFF; cdr3_nt: TGTGCCAGCAGCAGCAGGGACCGCAATGAAGCTTTCTTT; j_call: TRBJ1-1; clone_size: -; d_call: -; v_call: TRBV7-9
cdr3_aa: CASSTGTAGQETQYF; cdr3_nt: TGTGCCAGTTCCACCGGGACAGCTGGCCAAGAGACCCAGTACTTC; j_call: TRBJ2-5; clone_size: -; d_call: TRBD1; v_call: TRBV25-1